One and the same sample provided the 7 T cell receptor beta chains below, sequenced in a study of regulatory T cells in long-lasting Graves disease (dated by TCRdb to the early 2020s). The meaning of the sample's time point label: newly diagnosed GD, antithyroid drugs for less than 3 months. For both TCR sequencing and RNA sequencing, RNA was extracted from PBMCs in TRIzol. The library was made by multiplex PCR. The sequencing machine was an Illumina HiSeq 4000. TCR beta libraries were built with iRepertoire HTBI primers and Arm-PCR amplification of CDR3 regions. TCRdb ran its own pipeline on the public reads, namely fastp trimming at Q25 and MiXCR clone calling, and kept in-frame beta chains. Every CDR3 protein is listed once, alongside the most common genes and DNA of its rows. In all, the sample holds some 340,000 distinct CDR3 sequences, and about 11% of those were seen once. Together, the top ten hold 15% to 20% of the sample.

These data also featured in a second study, about T cells in Graves' hyperthyroidism and ophthalmopathy.

This sample comprised peripheral blood mononuclear cells (PBMCs), obtained at new diagnosis, from a patient treated with antithyroid drugs. The receptor source for this set is a woman between 18 and 29 years old with Graves disease. Donor details come from another sample of the same person, matched by shared clones.

This clonotype was counted at least ten times. The chain couples TRBV20-1 to TRBJ2-7; TRBD2 matches at 13 bases. This CDR3 contains 17 residues. Germline loops: CDR1 DFQATT, CDR2 SNEGSKA (reference sequence). The trim removed 1 base at V and 2 bases at J, leaving 8 bases unmatched. The CDR3 DNA reads as TGCAGTGCTAGAGGGACTAGCGGGAGTTTGGGGACCTACGAGCAGTACTTC. It translates to CSARGTSGSLGTYEQYF.

This clonotype was observed many times. The chain couples TRBV20-1 to TRBJ2-2; D gene ambiguous. V gave up 6 bases and J gave up 6 bases, with 14 bases separating them. Germline V gene data show CDR1 as DFQATT and CDR2 as SNEGSKA (reference sequence). This CDR3 region has 13 residues. The CDR3 coding sequence is TGCAGTGCGAAGTCTGAGGTAGCCGGGGAGCTGTTTTTT. It is translated as CSAKSEVAGELFF.

This clonotype was recorded many times. The V and J genes are TRBV20-1 and TRBJ2-4; either TRBD1 or TRBD2 may supply D (5 bases each). Per germline, CDR1 DFQATT and CDR2 SNEGSKA (reference sequence). The V end was cut by 7 bases, the J end by 4 bases, with 14 bases between. CDR3 size: 13 residues. DNA for the CDR3: TGCAGTGTTTCAATGGGGGTGAAAAACATTCAGTACTTC. Protein sequence: CSVSMGVKNIQYF.

This clonotype was seen at least ten times. The CDR3 loop is CASKLTGNSPLHF. In DNA form, the CDR3 reads TGCGCCAGCAAACTGACCGGGAATTCACCCCTCCACTTT. V gene TRBV5-1 combines with J gene TRBJ1-6, with no clear D. V lost 6 bases, J lost 7 bases, and 11 bases lay in between. This CDR3 is built from 13 residues. Germline CDR1 SGHRS, CDR2 YFSETQ.

This clonotype was picked up many times. The chain recombines TRBV3-1 with TRBJ1-1; D is perhaps TRBD1 (5 bases). In germline, CDR1 is LGHDT, CDR2 YNNKEL (reference sequence). V lost 0 bases, J lost 1 base, and 9 bases lay in between. The CDR3 contains 15 residues. CDR3 amino acids: CASSQDPDRNTEAFF. In DNA form, the CDR3 reads TGTGCCAGCAGCCAAGATCCCGACAGGAACACTGAAGCTTTCTTT. Full variable domain (remainder filled in from reference TRBV3-1 and TRBJ1-1): DTAVSQTPKYLVTQMGNDKSIKCEQNLGHDTMYWYKQDSKKFLKIMFSYNNKELIINETVPNRFSPKSPDKAHLNLHINSLELGDSAVYFCASSQDPDRNTEAFFGQGTRLTVV.

Many counts were recorded for this clonotype. J is TRBJ2-7 and V is TRBV20-1; 10 bases match TRBD2. The ends lost 2 bases at V and 2 bases at J; junction bases unmatched: 9. Germline V CDR1 and CDR2: DFQATT, SNEGSKA (reference sequence). The CDR3 extends over 16 amino acids. For the CDR3, the DNA is TGCAGTGCTAGATGGCCGGGACTAGCGAGCCCCTACGAGCAGTACTTC. Its protein is CSARWPGLASPYEQYF.

The sample holds many counts of this clonotype. The chain carries TRBV15 and TRBJ2-3; the D is unclear. The CDR3 length is 17 residues. Germline V gives CDR1 LNHNV, CDR2 YYDKDF (reference sequence). V was shortened by 4 bases and J by 3 bases, with 20 bases between the two germline ends. CDR3 sequence: CATSNSWVGYGTDTQYF. As DNA, the CDR3 is TGTGCCACCAGCAATAGTTGGGTGGGGTATGGTACAGATACGCAGTATTTT.